A selection of T cell receptor beta chains follows, all from one sample in a study of cytomegalovirus exposure and HLA in healthy donors. Profiled with immunoSEQ multiplex PCR; TCRdb holds only in-frame clones, not every one. The sample contains under 120,000 clones, around 80% of which appear only once. Material for sequencing was PBMCs. The receptors come from a female donor in good health and CMV-seropositive. CDR3s include the opening cysteine and the closing phenylalanine or tryptophan. Each record gives: V gene, CDR3 length, J gene, CDR3 protein.

TRBV7-9	11	TRBJ2-5	CASSSEETQYF
TRBV28	15	TRBJ2-5	CASSSGLAGVETQYF
TRBV6-5	13	TRBJ2-1	CASRTGVHNEQFF
TRBV30	16	TRBJ1-1	CAWSLARGLRYTEAFF
TRBV9	14	TRBJ2-2	CASSVSGSVGGLFF
TRBV30	18	TRBJ2-5	CAWSVGWASGIWQETQYF
TRBV7-9	13	TRBJ1-1	CASSLGGDTEAFF
TRBV10-1	15	TRBJ2-2	CASSESTSLFGELFF
TRBV7-6	15	TRBJ2-2	CASSLEGQNTGELFF
TRBV7-7	15	TRBJ2-1	CASSQFRQGANEQFF
TRBV7-8	17	TRBJ2-7	CASSRGGGASGKYEQYF
TRBV9	15	TRBJ1-1	CASSVDRDLNTEAFF
TRBV29-1	12	TRBJ1-2	CSGQTPNYGYTF
TRBV4-2	17	TRBJ1-2	CASSQDAGQGMRYGYTF
TRBV2	14	TRBJ1-1	CASTSNRENTEAFF
TRBV11-2	13	TRBJ1-1	CASSQQGNTEAFF
TRBV4-2	14	TRBJ1-2	CASSQEGETGGYTF
TRBV5-1	17	TRBJ2-2	CASSLVQGSANTGELFF
TRBV21-1	17	TRBJ2-7	CASSTGDGSGYSYEQYF
TRBV27	17	TRBJ2-5	CASSLDRGRGLKETQYF
TRBV5-4	18	TRBJ2-1	CASSADPERQSSYNEQFF
TRBV5-1	15	TRBJ2-3	CASSRWTQGTDTQYF
TRBV6-5	15	TRBJ1-1	CASSYSGTGKTEAFF
TRBV6-1	15	TRBJ2-1	CASSEMAESYNEQFF
TRBV12-5	20	TRBJ2-1	CASGLPGGLAGGLRYNEQFF
TRBV18	14	TRBJ1-5	CASNIQGVDQPQHF
TRBV18	16	TRBJ2-6	CASSRGTASGANVLTF
TRBV7-8	14	TRBJ2-5	CASSLQRGKETQYF
TRBV30	13	TRBJ1-1	CAWSVHLNTEAFF
TRBV11-2	15	TRBJ2-7	CASSLRGSGTYEQYF
TRBV5-5	14	.	CASSLAGGIDEQYF
TRBV9	16	TRBJ2-1	CASSGGVQGPHNEQFF
TRBV18	16	TRBJ1-5	CASSQEGLLSNQPQHF
TRBV4-3	19	TRBJ2-3	CASSQERTSGPVGTDTQYF
TRBV19	17	TRBJ2-1	CASSMTSAGDRGLAQFF